This passage covers 30 T cell receptor beta chains from one sample sequenced in a study of blood T cells in healthy people across ages. The authors ran a second PCR of about 6 to 11 cycles using a sample-barcoded 5' primer and a J-beta primer mix. TCRdb reanalysed the 5' RACE reads using MiXCR and keeps one entry per CDR3 protein. The sample carries approximately 2,000,000 distinct CDR3 sequences, approximately 40% recorded once. The sequencing sample was made of blood. The receptors stem from a human donor in good health.

V gene TRBV12-3 or TRBV12-4 combines with J gene TRBJ2-7; D gene uncertain. Trimming pared 6 bases from V and 7 bases from J, leaving 16 bases between. The CDR3 is 13 amino acids. CDR3 bases: TGTGCCAGCAGCCCGACACCAATCTCGGAGCAGTACTTC. It is translated as CASSPTPISEQYF.

The rearrangement links TRBV5-1 to TRBJ2-7; 7 bases are a match to TRBD1. The V and J ends lost 5 bases and 0 bases, in that order; junction bases with no gene match: 8. Germline lookup yields CDR1 SGHRS and CDR2 YFSETQ. The CDR3 contains 15 residues. CDR3 amino acids: CASREEGASSYEQYF. CDR3 nucleotide sequence: TGCGCCAGCAGAGAAGAGGGGGCGAGCTCCTACGAGCAGTACTTC.

The rearrangement joins TRBV15 to TRBJ1-1; perhaps TRBD1 as D (5 bases). The germline CDR1 and CDR2 sequences are LNHNV and YYDKDF (reference sequence). The CDR3 consists of 15 residues. Trimming removed 7 bases from V and 1 base from J, with 16 bases in between. The CDR3, as DNA: TGTGCCACCAACCACCGGGACCTTGGGAACACTGAAGCTTTCTTT. This encodes CATNHRDLGNTEAFF.

A remark on this clonotype: This may be a read error: a much more frequent sequence differs by one nucleotide. Written as DNA, the CDR3 is TGTGCCAGCAGTTCCACAGGGGCCATTCAAGAGACCCAGTTCTTC. This sequence encodes CASSSTGAIQETQFF. The gene calls are TRBV6-5 and TRBJ2-1; 7 bases match TRBD1. With V trimmed by 4 bases and J by 13 bases, 16 bases remained unmatched. This CDR3 spans 15 amino acids. Germline V gives CDR1 MNHEY, CDR2 SVGAGI.

J is TRBJ2-7 and V is TRBV7-2, with D possibly TRBD2 on 6 matching bases. This CDR3 is built from 15 residues. Trimming cost V 5 bases and J 1 base, with 15 bases left between them. Per the germline V gene, CDR1 is SGHTA and CDR2 is FQGNSA. The CDR3 bases are TGTGCCAGCAGCAGCCGAGAAGGGAGGTCCTACGAGCAGTACTTC. Translated, it gives CASSSREGRSYEQYF.

This chain connects TRBV20-1 to TRBJ2-3, with D unresolved. The CDR3 loop spans 11 amino acids. The V and J ends lost 4 bases and 8 bases respectively, with 10 bases between them. Germline V gene lookup returns CDR1 DFQATT and CDR2 SNEGSKA (reference sequence). CDR3 amino acids: CSATDLTTQYF. The CDR3 nucleotides read TGCAGTGCTACGGATCTAACTACGCAGTATTTT.

This clonotype has only a few counts. The J gene is TRBJ2-5, the V gene TRBV9, with a weak D call TRBD2 (6 bases). Germline CDR1 is SGDLS and CDR2 is YYNGEE. V gave up 0 bases and J gave up 5 bases, with 20 bases separating them. The CDR3 has 17 amino acids. CDR3 residues: CASSVGGAGLQWETQYF. In DNA, the CDR3 is TGTGCCAGCAGCGTAGGCGGGGCGGGCCTCCAATGGGAGACCCAGTACTTC.

The CDR3 is CASSLGPRKEQYF. The CDR3 DNA reads as TGTGCCAGCAGCTTAGGACCCCGTAAAGAGCAGTACTTC. This chain connects TRBV7-9 to TRBJ2-4; D not certain. CDR1 and CDR2 (germline): SEHNR, FQNEAQ (reference sequence). CDR3 length equals 13 residues. The V end was cut by 1 base, the J end by 13 bases, with 14 bases between. The variable domain in full, completed from reference TRBV7-9 and TRBJ2-4, reads DTGVSQNPRHKITKRGQNVTFRCDPISEHNRLYWYRQTLGQGPEFLTYFQNEAQLEKSRLLSDRFSAERPKGSFSTLEIQRTEQGDSAMYLCASSLGPRKEQYFGAGTRLSVL.

The chain carries TRBV11-2 and TRBJ2-3; 9 bases align to TRBD2. Trimming at V came to 5 bases and at J to 3 bases, leaving 3 bases not matched to a gene. This CDR3 spans 14 amino acids. Germline CDR1 SGHAT, CDR2 FQNNGV. The CDR3 nucleotides read TGTGCCAGCAGCATGGGACTAGCAACAGATACGCAGTATTTT. Its protein product is CASSMGLATDTQYF. Full variable domain (rest looked up from reference TRBV11-2 and TRBJ2-3): EAGVAQSPRYKIIEKRQSVAFWCNPISGHATLYWYQQILGQGPKLLIQFQNNGVVDDSQLPKDRFSAERLKGVDSTLKIQPAKLEDSAVYLCASSMGLATDTQYFGPGTRLTVL.

The rearrangement links TRBV7-2 to TRBJ2-6, with 8 bases that match TRBD2. Germline V lookup: CDR1 SGHTA, CDR2 FQGNSA. The CDR3 has 19 amino acids. Trimming removed 1 base from V and 0 bases from J; junction bases left unmatched: 8. The CDR3 region is CASSLEGGGSYSGANVLTF. The DNA for the CDR3 is TGTGCCAGCAGCTTAGAAGGCGGGGGGTCCTACTCTGGGGCCAACGTCCTGACTTTC. Using reference TRBV7-2 and TRBJ2-6 for the parts outside the CDR3, the full variable domain is GAGVSQSPSNKVTEKGKDVELRCDPISGHTALYWYRQSLGQGLEFLIYFQGNSAPDKSGLPSDRFSAERTGGSVSTLTIQRTQQEDSAVYLCASSLEGGGSYSGANVLTFGAGSRLTVL.

This clonotype has only a few counts. The chain employs TRBV7-9 and TRBJ1-2; D gene ambiguous. The V gene lost 4 bases and the J gene lost 6 bases, with 9 bases spanning the gap. CDR1 and CDR2 (germline): SEHNR, FQNEAQ (reference sequence). This CDR3 has 12 residues. CDR3 loop: CASSSYIHGYTF. In nucleotides, the CDR3 is TGTGCCAGCAGCTCGTACATTCATGGCTACACCTTC.

The sample holds many counts of this clonotype. This chain uses TRBV6-5 with TRBJ2-5; unclear D gene. V lost 5 bases and J lost 2, with 12 bases in between. This CDR3 has 14 amino acids. Germline CDR1 MNHEY, CDR2 SVGAGI. CDR3 in DNA: TGTGCCAGCAGTACAGCGCCCCGACAAGAGACCCAGTACTTC. Translated: CASSTAPRQETQYF.

V gene TRBV2 combines with J gene TRBJ2-4; 8 bases match TRBD2. The CDR3 totals 15 residues. CDR1 and CDR2 (germline): SNHLY, FYNNEI. With V trimmed by 3 bases and J by 0 bases, 1 base remained unmatched. The CDR3 nucleotides are TGTGCCAGCAGTGATAGCGGGGCAGCCAAAAACATTCAGTACTTC. Amino acid sequence: CASSDSGAAKNIQYF.

This rearrangement joins TRBV20-1 to TRBJ1-5, with 9 bases identical to TRBD1. V gave up 2 bases and J gave up 7 bases; unmatched junction bases: 12. Germline V gene sequence: CDR1 DFQATT, CDR2 SNEGSKA (reference sequence). The CDR3 has 16 amino acids. The CDR3 sequence is CSARLGTGIMGQPQHF. CDR3 coding DNA: TGCAGTGCTAGACTCGGGACAGGGATAATGGGACAGCCCCAGCATTTT.

This clonotype was seen ten or more times. The chain carries TRBV4-2 and TRBJ1-2, with a weak D call TRBD1 (6 bases). Germline V lookup: CDR1 LGHNA, CDR2 YNFKEQ. The CDR3 totals 14 residues. V was trimmed by 8 bases and J by 8 bases, leaving 21 bases between them. Here the CDR3 reads CASARDTQGVGYTF. CDR3 in DNA: TGTGCCAGCGCCCGGGACACCCAGGGTGTGGGCTACACCTTC.

This chain uses TRBV7-6 with TRBJ2-7; 7 bases line up with TRBD2. The CDR3 length is 14 residues. After removal of 1 base from V and 7 bases from J, the junction contained 7 bases not matched to a gene. Germline assignment: CDR1 SGHVS and CDR2 FNYEAQ. CDR3: CASSLGPSGREQYF. The CDR3 nucleotides read TGTGCCAGCAGCTTAGGCCCTAGCGGTAGGGAGCAGTACTTC.

As regards this clonotype: One end of the junction fails to match germline, which may point to a read error. The rearrangement uses TRBV7-2 and TRBJ1-2; D is unclear. This CDR3 spans 18 amino acids. The germline V gene has CDR1 SGHTA and CDR2 FQGNSA. The CDR3 nucleotides read TGTGCCAGCAGCTCTAGGACGGATCACTTGACTCCTAACCATGGCTACACCTTC. Amino acid sequence: CASSSRTDHLTPNHGYTF. Full variable domain (outside the CDR3, taken from reference TRBV7-2 and TRBJ1-2): GAGVSQSPSNKVTEKGKDVELRCDPISGHTALYWYRQSLGQGLEFLIYFQGNSAPDKSGLPSDRFSAERTGGSVSTLTIQRTQQEDSAVYLCASSSRTDHLTPNHGYTFGSGTRLTVV.

The sample holds a few counts of this clonotype. CDR3 DNA sequence: TGTGCCAGCAGCCACTCCACTAGCGGGGGCCAAGAGACCCAGTACTTC. Its translation: CASSHSTSGGQETQYF. The chain uses TRBV7-2 and TRBJ2-5; 11 bases fit TRBD2. CDR3 size: 16 residues. Germline V gene lookup returns CDR1 SGHTA and CDR2 FQGNSA. The J segment lost 1 base and the V segment lost 5 bases, leaving 6 bases of the junction unmatched.

The chain couples TRBV20-1 to TRBJ2-7, with TRBD1 matching 9 bases. The CDR3 has 13 residues. Germline V lookup: CDR1 DFQATT, CDR2 SNEGSKA (reference sequence). The V and J ends lost 3 bases and 3 bases, in that order; junction bases with no gene match: 3. DNA of the CDR3: TGCAGTGCTAGCGGGGACAGGGTCTACGAGCAGTACTTC. Protein sequence: CSASGDRVYEQYF.

This clonotype was observed a few times. Sequence at one end of the junction differs from germline and may be a read error. The CDR3 region has the DNA TGTGCCAGCAGCACTCCGGGTCTTACCTACGGGCAGTACTTC. As protein: CASSTPGLTYGQYF. The chain carries TRBV12-3 or TRBV12-4 and TRBJ2-7; D call uncertain. This CDR3 region has 14 residues.

In this sample, this clonotype turned up a few times. The chain is built from TRBV11-1 and TRBJ2-3, with 10 bases lining up with TRBD2. The CDR3 runs 18 residues. Germline trimming cut 5 bases from V and 0 bases from J; bases unmatched to any gene: 11. Germline V gives CDR1 SGHAT, CDR2 FQDESV (reference sequence). The CDR3 DNA reads as TGTGCCAGCAGCGCTTTAGCGGGGGGCCTTATTAGCACAGATACGCAGTATTTT. This sequence encodes CASSALAGGLISTDTQYF.

The sample holds many counts of this clonotype. The chain recombines TRBV4-3 with TRBJ2-7; the match to TRBD1 covers 8 bases. The CDR3 is 15 amino acids. Per the germline V gene, CDR1 is LGHNA and CDR2 is YSLEER. V lost 1 base to trimming and J lost 2 bases; unmatched junction nucleotides: 4. For the CDR3, the DNA is TGCGCCAGCAGCCAAGGCAGGACAGGGACCTACGAGCAGTACTTC. It translates to CASSQGRTGTYEQYF.

J is TRBJ2-6 and V is TRBV28; no reliable D call. The CDR3 is made up of 17 amino acids. The V gene's germline CDR1 is MDHEN and CDR2 SYDVKM. V was shortened by 5 bases and J by 0 bases, with 14 bases between the two germline ends. CDR3 amino acids: CASSVLGRTSGANVLTF. The CDR3 coding sequence is TGTGCCAGCAGTGTTCTTGGACGGACCTCTGGGGCCAACGTCCTGACTTTC.

There are a few counts of this clonotype. This rearrangement joins TRBV7-6 to TRBJ2-3, with D unclear. V gave up 1 base and J gave up 5 bases, with 7 bases separating them. The CDR3 loop spans 13 amino acids. Germline V gene data show CDR1 as SGHVS and CDR2 as FNYEAQ. CDR3 in DNA: TGTGCCAGCAGCTTAGTGTGGGGAGATACGCAGTATTTT. The encoded protein is CASSLVWGDTQYF.

The chain's CDR3 is CASSQDPGGYEQFF. CDR3 DNA: TGCGCCAGCAGCCAAGATCCGGGGGGATATGAGCAGTTCTTC. The genes are TRBV4-3 and TRBJ2-1; 7 nucleotides align to TRBD2. Germline CDR1 is LGHNA and CDR2 is YSLEER. The CDR3 consists of 14 residues. Trimming removed 0 bases from V and 8 bases from J; junction bases left unmatched: 4.

This clonotype was picked up a small number of times. V and J are TRBV7-2 and TRBJ1-1; weak D call: TRBD1 (6 bases). The CDR3 has 15 residues. Germline values: CDR1 SGHTA, CDR2 FQGNSA. Trimming cost V 5 bases and J 8 bases, with 21 bases left between them. This CDR3 reads CASSHPYRARPEAFF. The CDR3 nucleotides are TGTGCCAGCAGCCATCCCTACAGGGCCCGACCCGAAGCTTTCTTT.

This clonotype was observed a few times. The chain uses TRBV29-1 and TRBJ2-4; perhaps TRBD1 as D (5 bases). This CDR3 contains 15 residues. Looked up from germline, CDR1 is SQVTM and CDR2 is ANQGSEA. With 5 bases removed from V and 0 bases from J, the gap between germline ends came to 14 bases. CDR3 protein: CSVQATGTAKNIQYF. The DNA of the CDR3 is TGCAGCGTTCAGGCTACAGGAACAGCCAAAAACATTCAGTACTTC. Full variable domain (remainder filled in from reference TRBV29-1 and TRBJ2-4): SAVISQKPSRDICQRGTSLTIQCQVDSQVTMMFWYRQQPGQSLTLIATANQGSEATYESGFVIDKFPISRPNLTFSTLTVSNMSPEDSSIYLCSVQATGTAKNIQYFGAGTRLSVL.

This clonotype came up a few times. The rearrangement uses TRBV20-1 and TRBJ2-5; a possible D gene is TRBD1 (6 bases). The CDR3 is 14 amino acids. Germline V gives CDR1 DFQATT, CDR2 SNEGSKA (reference sequence). V was shortened by 7 bases and J by 5 bases, with 20 bases between the two germline ends. The CDR3: CSGLPGTTAETQYF. CDR3 sequence (DNA): TGCAGTGGATTGCCCGGGACAACTGCGGAGACCCAGTACTTC.

CDR3 residues: CASTGLAGEYNEQFF. Written as DNA, the CDR3 is TGTGCCAGTACCGGACTAGCGGGGGAGTACAATGAGCAGTTCTTC. The chain carries TRBV5-6 and TRBJ2-1, with TRBD2 matching over 13 bases. The CDR3 spans 15 residues. Germline assignment: CDR1 SGHDT and CDR2 YYEEEE. V trimming: 8 bases; J trimming: 4 bases; junction bases outside the gene matches: 6.

The genes are TRBV7-8 and TRBJ2-1; the match to TRBD2 covers 7 bases. The V and J ends lost 11 bases and 5 bases, in that order; junction bases with no gene match: 12. The CDR3 extends over 14 amino acids. The V gene's germline CDR1 is SGHVS and CDR2 FQNEAQ. CDR3 protein: CAPTSGVNHNEQFF. The DNA of the CDR3 is TGTGCCCCCACAAGCGGGGTGAATCACAATGAGCAGTTCTTC.